This entry lists 23 T cell receptor beta chains sequenced from one sample in a study of chemoradiotherapy in HPV16-positive cancers. The repertoire was sequenced with immunoSEQ multiplex PCR; TCRdb's copy has only in-frame clones and lacks some. Among under 2,500 clones listed, 84% were seen once. Source: tumor tissue, taken from a patient who underwent chemoradiotherapy. Receptor source: a human donor with HPV-associated anogenital cancer.

The chain joins TRBV9 to TRBJ2-1, with D tentatively TRBD2 (5 bases). Trimming took off 3 bases at V and 6 bases at J, with 13 bases between the two ends. Germline values: CDR1 SGDLS, CDR2 YYNGEE. The CDR3 spans 14 residues. The DNA for the CDR3 is TGTGCCAGCAGCGCAGAGTTCGGAGGCAATGAGCAGTTCTTC. Translating it yields CASSAEFGGNEQFF.

This sequence joins TRBV7-9 and TRBJ2-2; tentative D call: TRBD2 (6 bases). This CDR3 has 15 residues. The ends were cut back, 1 base at V and 2 bases at J, with 8 bases in the middle. Germline V gene lookup returns CDR1 SEHNR and CDR2 FQNEAQ (reference sequence). CDR3 nucleotides: TGTGCCAGCAGCTTAGGTAGCGGAAACACCGGGGAGCTGTTTTTT. Its translation: CASSLGSGNTGELFF.

The CDR3 region has the DNA TGTGCCAGTATGGGCGGCAGGGAGGATCAGCCCCAGCATTTT. Encoded protein: CASMGGREDQPQHF. This rearrangement joins TRBV19 to TRBJ1-5, with D maybe TRBD1 (5 bases). V lost 7 bases and J lost 5, with 15 bases in between. Looked up from germline, CDR1 is LNHDA and CDR2 is SQIVND (reference sequence). This CDR3 has 14 residues.

This chain joins TRBV7-9 and TRBJ2-1; TRBD2 agrees at 11 bases. The trim removed 5 bases at V and 4 bases at J, leaving 13 bases unmatched. Per the germline V gene, CDR1 is SEHNR and CDR2 is FQNEAQ (reference sequence). This CDR3 has 18 residues. This chain's CDR3 is CASSQLSGTSGKYNEQFF. DNA of the CDR3: TGTGCCAGCAGCCAACTAAGCGGGACTAGCGGAAAGTACAATGAGCAGTTCTTC.

The chain has TRBV7-2 and TRBJ1-3; D is possibly TRBD1 (6 bases). Trimming cost V 6 bases and J 2 bases, with 14 bases left between them. From germline, CDR1 is SGHTA and CDR2 FQGNSA. This CDR3 has 15 residues. The CDR3 region is CASSRRGGAGNTIYF. The CDR3 DNA reads TGTGCCAGCAGTCGGAGAGGGGGTGCTGGAAACACCATATATTTT.

The CDR3 DNA is TGCGCCAGCAGCTTATCGACGAACACTGAAGCTTTCTTT. Residues: CASSLSTNTEAFF. V is TRBV5-1 and J is TRBJ1-1; D gene unclear. The CDR3 consists of 13 residues. Trimming stripped 2 bases from V and 1 base from J, with 6 bases between. CDR1 and CDR2 from the germline V gene are SGHRS and YFSETQ.

The V gene is TRBV19, the J gene TRBJ2-7; possibly TRBD1 for D (5 bases). Trimming pared 1 base from V and 3 bases from J, leaving 7 bases between. CDR1 and CDR2 (germline): LNHDA, SQIVND (reference sequence). The CDR3 has 13 residues. CDR3 in amino acids: CASSIGTNYEQYF. The CDR3, as DNA: TGTGCCAGTAGTATAGGGACAAACTACGAGCAGTACTTC.

This clone has a single count. V gene TRBV9 combines with J gene TRBJ2-5; D is unclear. The CDR3 is made up of 14 amino acids. Germline values: CDR1 SGDLS, CDR2 YYNGEE. V lost 0 bases and J 5 bases, leaving 11 bases between the germline ends. CDR3 residues: CASSVGPLGETQYF. CDR3 coding DNA: TGTGCCAGCAGCGTAGGACCCCTGGGGGAGACCCAGTACTTC.

The gene calls are TRBV2 and TRBJ2-2; tentatively, D is TRBD1 (6 bases). Trimming stripped 1 base from V and 7 bases from J, with 7 bases between. Germline V lookup: CDR1 SNHLY, CDR2 FYNNEI. This CDR3 is built from 13 residues. CDR3 loop: CASSEGGLGELFF. Written as DNA, the CDR3 is TGTGCCAGCAGTGAAGGGGGGCTCGGGGAGCTGTTTTTT.

The V call is TRBV10-2, the J call TRBJ1-1; 10 nucleotides line up with TRBD1. J gave up 4 bases and V 6 bases, and 2 bases lay outside the gene matches. Germline V gene lookup returns CDR1 WSHSY and CDR2 SAAADI. The CDR3 is 13 residues long. CDR3 protein: CASSRTGGTEAFF. DNA of the CDR3: TGCGCCAGCAGCCGGACAGGGGGCACTGAAGCTTTCTTT.

V gene TRBV10-2 combines with J gene TRBJ1-2; 8 bases align to TRBD1. This CDR3 has 16 residues. V lost 0 bases and J lost 2; bases outside the gene matches: 5. CDR1 is WSHSY and CDR2 is SAAADI in the germline V gene. CDR3: CASSESGRGRNYGYTF. The CDR3 region has the DNA TGCGCCAGCAGTGAGTCTGGCAGGGGGCGCAACTATGGCTACACCTTC.

The J gene is TRBJ1-5, the V gene TRBV19; 8 bases are shared with TRBD1. Unmatched junction bases numbered 8, after V lost 7 bases and J lost 0 bases. The germline V gene encodes CDR1 LNHDA and CDR2 SQIVND (reference sequence). The CDR3 runs to 16 residues. The CDR3 region is CASTPRTGYSNQPQHF. CDR3 coding DNA: TGTGCCAGTACCCCTCGGACAGGGTATAGCAATCAGCCCCAGCATTTT.

The chain combines TRBV2 with TRBJ1-5; 8 positions agree with TRBD1. Trimming took 4 bases from V and 6 from J; bases not matched to a gene: 11. CDR1 and CDR2 (germline): SNHLY, FYNNEI. There are 16 residues in the CDR3. The CDR3 DNA follows: TGTGCCAGCAGTGTCGGGACAGGAGGATGGGGTCAGCCCCAGCATTTT. Protein product: CASSVGTGGWGQPQHF.

Written as DNA, the CDR3 is TGTGCCATCAGGGATCGTTACGAGCAGTACTTC. Its protein is CAIRDRYEQYF. The rearrangement uses TRBV10-3 and TRBJ2-7; no clear D gene. V shed 6 bases and J shed 4 bases, with 7 bases lying between them. CDR3 length equals 11 residues. Germline CDR1 and CDR2: ENHRY and SYGVKD.

This clone is a singleton in its sample. The chain recombines TRBV15 with TRBJ2-7; D is ambiguous. This CDR3 has 12 amino acids. Per germline, CDR1 LNHNV and CDR2 YYDKDF (reference sequence). V dropped 5 bases and J dropped 7 bases, with 12 bases sitting between them. CDR3 residues: CATSVRAREQYF. DNA for the CDR3: TGTGCCACCAGCGTAAGGGCGCGGGAGCAGTACTTC.

The chain couples TRBV10-2 to TRBJ1-5, with D perhaps matching TRBD1 (6 bases). Germline lookup yields CDR1 WSHSY and CDR2 SAAADI. This CDR3 has 13 amino acids. The germline V and J ends were trimmed by 6 bases and 3 bases, with 9 bases remaining between them. The CDR3 DNA follows: TGCGCCAGCAGATGGGACAACAATCAGCCCCAGCATTTT. The encoded protein is CASRWDNNQPQHF.

V usage is TRBV15 and J usage is TRBJ2-5; D unclear. Germline V lookup: CDR1 LNHNV, CDR2 YYDKDF (reference sequence). V lost 0 bases and J 1 base, leaving 9 bases between the germline ends. The CDR3 runs 15 residues. The DNA for the CDR3 is TGTGCCACCAGCAGAGATGGCCGGGTCCAAGAGACCCAGTACTTC. Its protein product is CATSRDGRVQETQYF.

The chain has TRBV2 and TRBJ2-5; possible D gene TRBD1, 5 bases. The germline gives CDR1 SNHLY, CDR2 FYNNEI. V lost 2 bases and J 5 bases, leaving 18 bases between the germline ends. There are 16 residues in the CDR3. CDR3: CASSELGQGGVETQYF. Written as DNA, the CDR3 is TGTGCCAGCAGTGAACTGGGCCAGGGTGGGGTGGAGACCCAGTACTTC.

V usage is TRBV9 and J usage is TRBJ2-2; D possibly matches TRBD1 or TRBD2 (5 bases each). Per the germline V gene, CDR1 is SGDLS and CDR2 is YYNGEE. The ends were cut back, 0 bases at V and 5 bases at J, with 8 bases in the middle. This CDR3 is 14 amino acids long. CDR3 region: CASSVAWGTGELFF. In DNA, the CDR3 is TGTGCCAGCAGCGTAGCCTGGGGGACCGGGGAGCTGTTTTTT.

This chain uses TRBV19 with TRBJ1-5; D uncertain. CDR1 and CDR2 from the germline V gene are LNHDA and SQIVND (reference sequence). Trimming cost V 3 bases and J 0 bases, with 12 bases left between them. This CDR3 has 16 amino acids. The CDR3 sequence is CASSMRAGTSNQPQHF. CDR3 DNA sequence: TGTGCCAGTAGTATGAGGGCAGGAACTAGCAATCAGCCCCAGCATTTT.

With regard to this clone: The junction departs from germline at one end; a sequencing error may be responsible. This sequence joins TRBV30 and TRBJ1-4; D may be TRBD1 (6 bases). Germline CDR1 GTSNPN, CDR2 SVGIG (reference sequence). The CDR3 runs 13 residues. Here the CDR3 DNA reads TGTGGCTGGATGGGGGGGCCTCGTGGAAAACTGTTTTTT. This gives the protein CGWMGGPRGKLFF. The complete variable domain, with remaining parts taken from reference TRBV30 and TRBJ1-4, reads SQTIHQWPATLVQPVGSPLSLECTVEGTSNPNLYWYRQAAGRGLQLLFYSVGIGQISSEVPQNLSASRPQDRQFILSSKKLLLSDSGFYLCGWMGGPRGKLFFGSGTQLSVL.

The chain combines TRBV7-9 with TRBJ2-7; D is undetermined. The CDR3 length is 10 residues. Germline V gene lookup returns CDR1 SEHNR and CDR2 FQNEAQ (reference sequence). V dropped 6 bases and J dropped 6 bases, with 6 bases sitting between them. The CDR3 nucleotides are TGTGCCAGCAGTTTGGGCGAGCAGTACTTC. Protein product: CASSLGEQYF.

This clone was counted a few times. This chain links TRBV9 with TRBJ2-4, with D maybe TRBD1 (6 bases). This CDR3 spans 13 amino acids. Germline V lookup: CDR1 SGDLS, CDR2 YYNGEE. Deletions cut 4 bases from V and 6 bases from J, with 11 bases between. Here the CDR3 reads CASSPRTANIQYF. As DNA, the CDR3 is TGTGCCAGCAGCCCGCGGACAGCAAACATTCAGTACTTC.